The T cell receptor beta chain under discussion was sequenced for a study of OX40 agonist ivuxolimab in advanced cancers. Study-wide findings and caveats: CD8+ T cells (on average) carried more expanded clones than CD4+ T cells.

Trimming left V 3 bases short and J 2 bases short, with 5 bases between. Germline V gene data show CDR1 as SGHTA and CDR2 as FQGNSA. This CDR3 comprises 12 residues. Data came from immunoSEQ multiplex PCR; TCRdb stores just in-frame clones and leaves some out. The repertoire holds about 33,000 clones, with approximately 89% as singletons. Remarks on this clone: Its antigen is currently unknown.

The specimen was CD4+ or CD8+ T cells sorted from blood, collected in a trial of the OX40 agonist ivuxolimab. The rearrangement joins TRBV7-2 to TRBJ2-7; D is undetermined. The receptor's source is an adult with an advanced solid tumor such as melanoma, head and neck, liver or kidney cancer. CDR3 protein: CASSFWPYEQYF. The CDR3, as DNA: TGTGCCAGCAGCTTTTGGCCCTACGAGCAGTACTTC.